These 30 T cell receptor beta chains came from one sample sequenced in a study of T cell repertoires in cytomegalovirus infection. Antigen specificity for these receptors is unknown. TCRdb passed the reads through MiXCR, listing each CDR3 protein once. The sample lists about 280,000 distinct CDR3 sequences, roughly a fifth occurring once. Sequencing used cultured PBMCs, obtained from culture after CMV antigen stimulation. These receptors all stem from a human donor in good health (CMV status not recorded). Some clones in this sample may be carry-over from other donors' samples.

This clonotype came up many times. This chain connects TRBV5-6 to TRBJ2-7; TRBD2 aligns across 12 bases. The CDR3 length is 17 residues. Germline V CDR1 and CDR2: SGHDT, YYEEEE. The junction had 9 bases not matched to a gene; V was cut back by 0 bases and J by 5 bases. CDR3 in amino acids: CASSLGERRLAGDEQYV. The CDR3 DNA follows: TGTGCCAGCAGCTTGGGGGAGAGGCGACTAGCGGGAGACGAGCAGTACGTC.

There are a few counts of this clonotype. The chain links TRBV4-3 to TRBJ2-3, with 10 bases identical to TRBD2. The CDR3 is made up of 20 amino acids. V was pared by 1 base and J by 5 bases, with 18 bases of the junction left unmatched. Germline V gives CDR1 LGHNA, CDR2 YSLEER. CDR3 nucleotide sequence: TGCGCCAGCAGCCAAGGGGCACCCGGACTAGCGGAGTATAGGGGAGATACGCAGTATTTT. Translated: CASSQGAPGLAEYRGDTQYF.

This rearrangement joins TRBV29-1 to TRBJ2-1; D unclear. V lost 5 bases to trimming and J lost 4 bases, with 12 bases between them. From germline, CDR1 is SQVTM and CDR2 ANQGSEA. This CDR3 is built from 13 residues. CDR3 region: CSVLADSYNEQFF. Here the CDR3 DNA reads TGCAGCGTTCTGGCGGATTCGTACAATGAGCAGTTCTTC.

This clonotype was detected a few times. The chain combines TRBV5-4 with TRBJ1-1; unclear D gene. This CDR3 region has 14 residues. The germline V and J ends were trimmed by 3 bases and 6 bases, with 15 bases remaining between them. Germline V gene data show CDR1 as SGHNT and CDR2 as YYREEE (reference sequence). The CDR3 nucleotides read TGTGCCAGCAGCTCTGGAGGGCCTTGGCCTGAAGCTTTCTTT. Encoded protein: CASSSGGPWPEAFF. Supplemented by reference TRBV5-4 and TRBJ1-1, the full variable domain reads ETGVTQSPTHLIKTRGQQVTLRCSSQSGHNTVSWYQQALGQGPQFIFQYYREEENGRGNFPPRFSGLQFPNYSSELNVNALELDDSALYLCASSSGGPWPEAFFGQGTRLTVV.

V gene TRBV4-1 combines with J gene TRBJ2-3; D call uncertain. V dropped 4 bases and J dropped 1 base, with 18 bases sitting between them. CDR3 length: 17 amino acids. Per the germline V gene, CDR1 is MGHRA and CDR2 is YSYEKL. The CDR3, as DNA: TGCGCCAGCAGCCTCGGATCCTCCCTTAGGGGCACAGATACGCAGTATTTT. Its protein product is CASSLGSSLRGTDTQYF.

The chain links TRBV20-1 to TRBJ1-2, with TRBD1 identical over 9 bases. Trimming cost V 3 bases and J 6 bases; bases outside gene matches: 5. Per germline, CDR1 DFQATT and CDR2 SNEGSKA (reference sequence). This CDR3 region has 13 residues. The CDR3 DNA is TGCAGTGCTAGCGACAGGGGGAGGGATGGCTACACCTTC. It codes for CSASDRGRDGYTF.

There are many counts of this clonotype. The V gene is TRBV7-8, the J gene TRBJ2-5; the match to TRBD1 covers 7 bases. Unmatched junction bases numbered 10, after V lost 5 bases and J lost 1 base. Germline loops: CDR1 SGHVS, CDR2 FQNEAQ. The CDR3 covers 16 residues. For the CDR3, the DNA is TGTGCCAGCAGCCCCCTGGGGACAGCAACCCAAGAGACCCAGTACTTC. It is translated as CASSPLGTATQETQYF.

This chain joins TRBV7-9 and TRBJ2-7; TRBD2 aligns across 8 bases. CDR1 SEHNR and CDR2 FQNEAQ come from the germline V gene (reference sequence). CDR3 size: 12 residues. Trimming took 6 bases from V and 7 from J; bases not matched to a gene: 5. CDR3 in amino acids: CASSSPGGEQYF. DNA of the CDR3: TGTGCCAGCAGTTCACCGGGGGGGGAGCAGTACTTC.

In its sample, this clonotype was seen many times. The chain carries TRBV19 and TRBJ1-2; no clear D. This CDR3 has 15 residues. Per the germline V gene, CDR1 is LNHDA and CDR2 is SQIVND (reference sequence). Trimming removed 6 bases from V and 8 bases from J, with 22 bases in between. CDR3 nucleotide sequence: TGTGCCAGTAGGCTTATCGCGATTAAGTTGACAGGCTACACCTTC. This translates into CASRLIAIKLTGYTF.

This clonotype was recorded many times. The CDR3 reads CASSLARGDRMNTEAFF. The CDR3 DNA reads as TGTGCCAGCAGTTTAGCGAGGGGTGACAGAATGAACACTGAAGCTTTCTTT. V gene TRBV12-3 or TRBV12-4 combines with J gene TRBJ1-1, with D maybe TRBD1 (5 bases). The CDR3 runs to 17 residues. Trimming took off 0 bases at V and 0 bases at J, with 14 bases between the two ends.

The chain joins TRBV27 to TRBJ2-7; D call uncertain. V was cut by 2 bases and J by 0 bases, with 11 bases left in between. This CDR3 has 15 residues. Germline V CDR1 and CDR2: MNHEY, SMNVEV (reference sequence). This CDR3 reads CASSLVASNSYEQYF. CDR3 coding DNA: TGTGCCAGCAGTTTAGTGGCTTCTAACTCCTACGAGCAGTACTTC.

The chain is built from TRBV7-9 and TRBJ2-1; the match to TRBD1 covers 8 bases. Losses at the gene ends were 4 bases for V and 0 bases for J; bases not matched to a gene: 8. CDR3 length: 17 residues. Germline V gene sequence: CDR1 SEHNR, CDR2 FQNEAQ (reference sequence). CDR3: CASSSRQGPYSYNEQFF. CDR3 nucleotide sequence: TGTGCCAGCAGCTCCAGACAGGGGCCCTACTCCTACAATGAGCAGTTCTTC.

This clonotype was observed many times. The rearrangement uses TRBV4-1 and TRBJ1-2, with D unclear. Germline V gives CDR1 MGHRA, CDR2 YSYEKL. V shed 0 bases and J shed 4 bases, with 24 bases lying between them. The CDR3 has 19 residues. CDR3 coding DNA: TGCGCCAGCAGCCAAGATCCTTATAGTTTCCGTCAGGCTACCTATGGCTACACCTTC. This codes for CASSQDPYSFRQATYGYTF.

The table lists this clonotype with many counts. The chain has TRBV7-2 and TRBJ2-1, with D hard to call. The V end was cut by 0 bases, the J end by 1 base, with 7 bases between. The CDR3 sequence is 15 residues long. Germline V gene lookup returns CDR1 SGHTA and CDR2 FQGNSA. CDR3 sequence (DNA): TGTGCCAGCAGCTTAGCGGGGTTTTCCTACAATGAGCAGTTCTTC. Residues: CASSLAGFSYNEQFF.

This clonotype was seen at least ten times. V is TRBV7-2 and J is TRBJ2-3, with 13 bases matching TRBD2. Germline values: CDR1 SGHTA, CDR2 FQGNSA. The CDR3 runs to 17 residues. V lost 5 bases, J lost 0 bases, and 5 bases stayed unmatched. The CDR3 nucleotides are TGTGCCAGCAGCGCGACTAGCGGGAGGAGTAGCACAGATACGCAGTATTTT. Protein sequence: CASSATSGRSSTDTQYF.

This clonotype was found many times. The chain combines TRBV7-2 with TRBJ1-3; D not certain. In germline, CDR1 is SGHTA, CDR2 FQGNSA. With 2 bases removed from V and 0 bases from J, the gap between germline ends came to 11 bases. The CDR3 length is 16 residues. The CDR3 DNA sequence: TGTGCCAGCAGCTTAAATCGCCAGCCCTCTGGAAACACCATATATTTT. Translated: CASSLNRQPSGNTIYF.

This clonotype has more than one count but fewer than ten. The chain uses TRBV28 and TRBJ2-7; the match to TRBD1 covers 9 bases. V shed 5 bases, J shed 2 bases, and the junction held 7 bases outside the gene matches. The CDR3 is made up of 15 amino acids. CDR1 and CDR2 from the germline V gene are MDHEN and SYDVKM. For the CDR3, the DNA is TGTGCCAGCAGTGCCCCGGGACAGGGAGCCTACGAGCAGTACTTC. It translates to CASSAPGQGAYEQYF.

The V gene is TRBV7-2, the J gene TRBJ1-2, with D possibly being TRBD1 (6 bases). The CDR3 is 14 residues long. The V gene's germline CDR1 is SGHTA and CDR2 FQGNSA. The V end was cut by 1 base, the J end by 4 bases, with 10 bases between. CDR3 DNA: TGTGCCAGCAGCTTAGAAACAGGGCCCTATGGCTACACCTTC. It translates to CASSLETGPYGYTF.

This clonotype occurred a few times. The rearrangement links TRBV12-3 or TRBV12-4 to TRBJ2-7; 7 nucleotides align to TRBD1. CDR3 size: 14 residues. The J segment lost 5 bases and the V segment lost 5 bases, leaving 9 bases of the junction unmatched. CDR3 DNA sequence: TGTGCCAGCAGTCACGGGGACAGTCGGGACGAGCAGTACGTC. This codes for CASSHGDSRDEQYV.

There are a few counts of this clonotype. The rearrangement uses TRBV27 and TRBJ2-3; TRBD2 matches 8 bases. CDR1 MNHEY and CDR2 SMNVEV come from the germline V gene (reference sequence). The CDR3 spans 14 residues. The V and J ends lost 8 bases and 2 bases, in that order; junction bases with no gene match: 6. The CDR3 spells CASGRGGATDTQYF. CDR3 in DNA: TGTGCCAGCGGTCGGGGGGGGGCCACAGATACGCAGTATTTT.

The J gene is TRBJ2-3, the V gene TRBV6-6, with 8 bases that match TRBD1. Trimming removed 4 bases from V and 13 bases from J; junction bases left unmatched: 10. The CDR3 is 13 amino acids. Looked up from germline, CDR1 is MNHNY and CDR2 is SVGAGI (reference sequence). CDR3 in amino acids: CASSFLTGTGEYF. In DNA, the CDR3 is TGTGCCAGCAGTTTTCTAACAGGGACAGGCGAGTATTTT.

The chain is built from TRBV6-6 and TRBJ2-5; the D call may be TRBD1 or TRBD2 (5 bases each). This CDR3 contains 12 residues. The V gene's germline CDR1 is MNHNY and CDR2 SVGAGI (reference sequence). Trimming took 9 bases from V and 5 from J, leaving 13 bases between them. CDR3 bases: TGTGCCAGTCGGGACCCAAGGGAGACCCAGTACTTC. This encodes CASRDPRETQYF.

The J gene is TRBJ2-3, the V gene TRBV20-1, with TRBD2 identical over 10 bases. The V gene's germline CDR1 is DFQATT and CDR2 SNEGSKA (reference sequence). V shed 4 bases, J shed 3 bases, and the junction held 7 bases outside the gene matches. This CDR3 spans 15 amino acids. CDR3 region: CSATRGLALTDTQYF. CDR3 bases: TGCAGTGCTACCCGGGGACTAGCGCTGACAGATACGCAGTATTTT.

This clonotype was observed a few times. The rearrangement uses TRBV19 and TRBJ2-4; D might be TRBD1 (5 bases). Germline V gene sequence: CDR1 LNHDA, CDR2 SQIVND (reference sequence). This CDR3 has 14 residues. The V and J ends lost 3 bases and 4 bases respectively, with 10 bases between them. CDR3 sequence reads: CASSIWAGKNIQYF. As DNA, the CDR3 is TGTGCCAGTAGTATTTGGGCAGGGAAAAACATTCAGTACTTC. The full variable domain, with the rest looked up from reference TRBV19 and TRBJ2-4, is DGGITQSPKYLFRKEGQNVTLSCEQNLNHDAMYWYRQDPGQGLRLIYYSQIVNDFQKGDIAEGYSVSREKKESFPLTVTSAQKNPTAFYLCASSIWAGKNIQYFGAGTRLSVL.

The chain joins TRBV10-3 to TRBJ2-1; D is undetermined. V lost 10 bases, J lost 4 bases, and 11 bases lay in between. CDR3 length equals 12 residues. Germline V gene sequence: CDR1 ENHRY, CDR2 SYGVKD. The CDR3 bases are TGTGCCACCCCATTCTATTACAATGAGCAGTTCTTC. It specifies CATPFYYNEQFF.

This clonotype has at least ten counts. The chain couples TRBV12-3 or TRBV12-4 to TRBJ2-5; possible D gene TRBD1, 5 bases. Deletions cut 1 base from V and 4 bases from J, with 10 bases between. The CDR3 has 14 residues. CDR3 sequence reads: CASSLGAGPETQYF. The CDR3 DNA reads as TGTGCCAGCAGTTTAGGGGCAGGGCCAGAGACCCAGTACTTC.

This clonotype showed up just a few times. The chain couples TRBV7-9 to TRBJ1-1; 10 bases line up with TRBD1. J gave up 0 bases and V 3 bases, and 1 base lay outside the gene matches. Germline V gene sequence: CDR1 SEHNR, CDR2 FQNEAQ (reference sequence). This CDR3 comprises 15 residues. In DNA, the CDR3 is TGTGCCAGCAGCTTCGGACAGGGGGTGAACACTGAAGCTTTCTTT. This codes for CASSFGQGVNTEAFF.

This clonotype was picked up a small number of times. The rearrangement joins TRBV6-6 to TRBJ2-7; TRBD1 agrees at 9 bases. CDR3 length equals 14 residues. V was pared by 8 bases and J by 0 bases, with 5 bases of the junction left unmatched. Looked up from germline, CDR1 is MNHNY and CDR2 is SVGAGI (reference sequence). CDR3 bases: TGTGCCAGCTGTCGGGACAGGGACTCCTACGAGCAGTACGTC. It codes for CASCRDRDSYEQYV.

The sample holds many counts of this clonotype. This chain connects TRBV9 to TRBJ2-2; maybe TRBD2 (6 bases). Germline assignment: CDR1 SGDLS and CDR2 YYNGEE. Trimming took 4 bases from V and 4 from J, leaving 11 bases between them. This CDR3 region has 14 residues. CDR3 DNA: TGTGCCAGCAGCCTCACTAGCCCCACCGGGGAGCTGTTTTTT. Translating it yields CASSLTSPTGELFF.

This clonotype showed up many times. This chain links TRBV12-3 or TRBV12-4 with TRBJ1-5; TRBD1 matches at 7 bases. This CDR3 spans 14 amino acids. With 4 bases clipped from V and 4 bases from J, the junction kept 4 bases outside the gene matches. Here the CDR3 reads CASSWDSTNQPQHF. The CDR3 DNA reads as TGTGCCAGCAGTTGGGACAGCACAAATCAGCCCCAGCATTTT.